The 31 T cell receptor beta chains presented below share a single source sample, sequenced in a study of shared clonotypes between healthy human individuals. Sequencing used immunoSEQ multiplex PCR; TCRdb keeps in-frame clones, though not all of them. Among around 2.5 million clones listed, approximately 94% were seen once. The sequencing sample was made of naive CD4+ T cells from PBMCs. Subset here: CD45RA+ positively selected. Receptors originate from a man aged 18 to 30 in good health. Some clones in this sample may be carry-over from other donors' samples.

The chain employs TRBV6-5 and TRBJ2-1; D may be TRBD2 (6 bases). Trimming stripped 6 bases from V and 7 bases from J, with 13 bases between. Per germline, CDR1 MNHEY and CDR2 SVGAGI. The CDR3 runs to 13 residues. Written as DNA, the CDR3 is TGTGCCAGCAGGGGGACTGCTCGGAATGAGCAGTTCTTC. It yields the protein CASRGTARNEQFF.

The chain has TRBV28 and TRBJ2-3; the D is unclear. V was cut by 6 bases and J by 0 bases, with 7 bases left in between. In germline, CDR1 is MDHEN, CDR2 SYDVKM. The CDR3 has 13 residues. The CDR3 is CASRKSSTDTQYF. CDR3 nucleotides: TGTGCCAGCAGGAAGTCTAGCACAGATACGCAGTATTTT.

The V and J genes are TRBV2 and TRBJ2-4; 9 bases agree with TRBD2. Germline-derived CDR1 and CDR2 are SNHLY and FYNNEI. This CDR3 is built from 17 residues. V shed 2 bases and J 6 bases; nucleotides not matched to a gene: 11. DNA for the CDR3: TGTGCCAGCAGTGAATTGGGTCGCGGGAGGGCCCTAAACATTCAGTACTTC. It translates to CASSELGRGRALNIQYF.

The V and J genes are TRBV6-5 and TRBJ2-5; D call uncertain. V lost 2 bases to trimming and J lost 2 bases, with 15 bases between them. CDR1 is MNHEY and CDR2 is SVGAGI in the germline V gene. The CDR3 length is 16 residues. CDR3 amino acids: CASSYRQDQLQETQYF. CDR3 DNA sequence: TGTGCCAGCAGTTACAGGCAAGACCAACTTCAAGAGACCCAGTACTTC.

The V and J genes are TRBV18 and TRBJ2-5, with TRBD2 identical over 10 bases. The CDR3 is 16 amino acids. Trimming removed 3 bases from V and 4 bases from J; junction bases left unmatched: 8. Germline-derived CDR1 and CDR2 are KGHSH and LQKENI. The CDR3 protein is CASSPPSAGGPETQYF. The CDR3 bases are TGTGCCAGCTCACCCCCCTCAGCGGGAGGGCCAGAGACCCAGTACTTC.

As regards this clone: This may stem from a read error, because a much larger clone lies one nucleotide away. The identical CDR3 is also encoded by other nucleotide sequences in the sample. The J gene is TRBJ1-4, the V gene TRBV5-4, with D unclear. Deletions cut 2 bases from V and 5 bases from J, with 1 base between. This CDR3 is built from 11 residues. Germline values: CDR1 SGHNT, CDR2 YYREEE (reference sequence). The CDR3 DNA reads TGTGCCAGCAGCTTAAATGAAAAACTGTTTTTT. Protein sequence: CASSLNEKLFF.

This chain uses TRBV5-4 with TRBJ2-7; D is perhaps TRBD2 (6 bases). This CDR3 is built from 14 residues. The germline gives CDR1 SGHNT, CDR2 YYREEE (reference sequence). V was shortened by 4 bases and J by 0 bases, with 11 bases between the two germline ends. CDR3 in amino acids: CASSRLGGSYEQYF. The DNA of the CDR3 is TGTGCCAGCAGCCGACTCGGGGGCTCCTACGAGCAGTACTTC. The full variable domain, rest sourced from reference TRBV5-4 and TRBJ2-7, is ETGVTQSPTHLIKTRGQQVTLRCSSQSGHNTVSWYQQALGQGPQFIFQYYREEENGRGNFPPRFSGLQFPNYSSELNVNALELDDSALYLCASSRLGGSYEQYFGPGTRLTVT.

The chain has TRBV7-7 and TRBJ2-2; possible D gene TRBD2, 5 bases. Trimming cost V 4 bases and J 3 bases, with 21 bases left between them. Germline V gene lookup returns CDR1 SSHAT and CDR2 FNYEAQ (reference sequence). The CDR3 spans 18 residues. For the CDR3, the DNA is TGTGCCAGCAGCTCGACGGGGTGGACTGCAAACCACACCGGGGAGCTGTTTTTT. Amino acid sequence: CASSSTGWTANHTGELFF.

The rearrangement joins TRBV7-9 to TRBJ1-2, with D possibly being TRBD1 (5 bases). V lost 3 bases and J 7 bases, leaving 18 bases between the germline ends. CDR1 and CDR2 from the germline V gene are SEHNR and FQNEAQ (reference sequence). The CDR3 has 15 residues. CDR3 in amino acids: CASSLNQGEMRGYTF. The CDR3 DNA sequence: TGTGCCAGCAGCTTGAATCAGGGCGAAATGCGTGGCTACACCTTC.

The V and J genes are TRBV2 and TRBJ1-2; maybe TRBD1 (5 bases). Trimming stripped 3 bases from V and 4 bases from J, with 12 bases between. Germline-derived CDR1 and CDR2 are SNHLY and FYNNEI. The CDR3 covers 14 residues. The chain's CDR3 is CASSEGELGYGYTF. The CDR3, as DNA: TGTGCCAGCAGTGAGGGGGAGTTAGGCTATGGCTACACCTTC.

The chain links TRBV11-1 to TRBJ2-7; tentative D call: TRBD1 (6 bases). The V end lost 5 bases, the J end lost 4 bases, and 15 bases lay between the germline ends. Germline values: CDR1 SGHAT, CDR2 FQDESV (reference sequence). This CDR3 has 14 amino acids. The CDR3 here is CASSHMGARYEQYF. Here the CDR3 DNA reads TGTGCCAGCAGCCACATGGGGGCCAGATACGAGCAGTACTTC.

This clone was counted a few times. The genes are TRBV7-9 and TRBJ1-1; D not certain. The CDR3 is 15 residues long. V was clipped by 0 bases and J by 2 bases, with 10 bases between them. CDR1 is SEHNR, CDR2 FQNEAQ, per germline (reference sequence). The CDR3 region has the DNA TGTGCCAGCAGCTTAGCGCGGGCAGCTAACACTGAAGCTTTCTTT. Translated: CASSLARAANTEAFF.

Here the CDR3 reads CASSARRASGSARTGELFF. The CDR3 DNA reads TGTGCCAGCAGCGCCCGGCGGGCTAGCGGGAGTGCGCGGACCGGGGAGCTGTTTTTT. The V gene is TRBV7-3, the J gene TRBJ2-2; 10 bases line up with TRBD2. V was clipped by 5 bases and J by 5 bases; unmatched bases: 17. Germline V lookup: CDR1 SGHTA, CDR2 FQGTGA. The CDR3 runs 19 residues.

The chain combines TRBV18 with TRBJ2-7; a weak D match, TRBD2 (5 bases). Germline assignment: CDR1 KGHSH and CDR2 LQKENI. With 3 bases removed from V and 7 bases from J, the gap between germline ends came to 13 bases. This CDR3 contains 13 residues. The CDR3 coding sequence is TGTGCCAGCTCACCCGGACTCGTCAAGGAGCAGTACTTC. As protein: CASSPGLVKEQYF.

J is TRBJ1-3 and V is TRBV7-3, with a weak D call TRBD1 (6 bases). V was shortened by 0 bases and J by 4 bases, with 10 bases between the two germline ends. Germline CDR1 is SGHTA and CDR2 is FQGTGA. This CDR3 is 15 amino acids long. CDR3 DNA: TGTGCCAGCAGCTTAACTGGGGGGCCCGGAAACACCATATATTTT. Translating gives CASSLTGGPGNTIYF. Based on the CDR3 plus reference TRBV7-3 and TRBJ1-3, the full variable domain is GAGVSQTPSNKVTEKGKYVELRCDPISGHTALYWYRQSLGQGPEFLIYFQGTGAADDSGLPNDRFFAVRPEGSVSTLKIQRTERGDSAVYLCASSLTGGPGNTIYFGEGSWLTVV.

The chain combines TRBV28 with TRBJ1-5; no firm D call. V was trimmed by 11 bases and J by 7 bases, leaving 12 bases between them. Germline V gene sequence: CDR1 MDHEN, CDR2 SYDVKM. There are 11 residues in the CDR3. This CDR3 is CAVGIGQPQHF. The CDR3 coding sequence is TGTGCCGTGGGGATCGGACAGCCCCAGCATTTT. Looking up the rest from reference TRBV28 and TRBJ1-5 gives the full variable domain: DVKVTQSSRYLVKRTGEKVFLECVQDMDHENMFWYRQDPGLGLRLIYFSYDVKMKEKGDIPEGYSVSREKKERFSLILESASTNQTSMYLCAVGIGQPQHFGDGTRLSIL.

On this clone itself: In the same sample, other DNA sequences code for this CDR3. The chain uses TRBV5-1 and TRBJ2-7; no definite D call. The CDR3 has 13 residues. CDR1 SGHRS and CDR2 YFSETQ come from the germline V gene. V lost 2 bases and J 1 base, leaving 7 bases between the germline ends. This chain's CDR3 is CASSFDGSYEQYF. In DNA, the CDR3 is TGCGCCAGCAGCTTTGACGGTTCCTACGAGCAGTACTTC.

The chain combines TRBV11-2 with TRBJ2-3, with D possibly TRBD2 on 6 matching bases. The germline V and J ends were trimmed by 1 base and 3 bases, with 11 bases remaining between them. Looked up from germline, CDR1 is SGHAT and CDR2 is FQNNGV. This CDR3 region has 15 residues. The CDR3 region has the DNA TGTGCCAGCAGCTTAGTGACTAGTTCTACAGATACGCAGTATTTT. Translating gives CASSLVTSSTDTQYF. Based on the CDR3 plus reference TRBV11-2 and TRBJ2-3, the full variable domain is EAGVAQSPRYKIIEKRQSVAFWCNPISGHATLYWYQQILGQGPKLLIQFQNNGVVDDSQLPKDRFSAERLKGVDSTLKIQPAKLEDSAVYLCASSLVTSSTDTQYFGPGTRLTVL.

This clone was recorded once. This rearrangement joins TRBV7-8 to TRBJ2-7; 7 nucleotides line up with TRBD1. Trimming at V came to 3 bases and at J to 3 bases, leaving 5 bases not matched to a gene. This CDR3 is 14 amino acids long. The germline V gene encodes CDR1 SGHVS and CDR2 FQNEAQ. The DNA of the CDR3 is TGTGCCAGCAGCTTGACAGGGAACCTCTACGAGCAGTACTTC. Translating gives CASSLTGNLYEQYF.

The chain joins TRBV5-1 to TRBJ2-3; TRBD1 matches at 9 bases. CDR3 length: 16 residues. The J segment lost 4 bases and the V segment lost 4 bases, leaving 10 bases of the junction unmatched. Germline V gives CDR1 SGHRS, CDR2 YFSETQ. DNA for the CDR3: TGCGCCAGCAGCGATCCACAGGGGGCTGGGGCAGATACGCAGTATTTT. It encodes CASSDPQGAGADTQYF.

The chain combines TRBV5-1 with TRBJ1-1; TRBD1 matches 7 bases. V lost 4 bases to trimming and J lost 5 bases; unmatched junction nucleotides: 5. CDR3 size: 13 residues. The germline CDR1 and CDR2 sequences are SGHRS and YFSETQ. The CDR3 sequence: CASSVDRETEAFF. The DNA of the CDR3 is TGCGCCAGCAGCGTAGACAGGGAGACTGAAGCTTTCTTT.

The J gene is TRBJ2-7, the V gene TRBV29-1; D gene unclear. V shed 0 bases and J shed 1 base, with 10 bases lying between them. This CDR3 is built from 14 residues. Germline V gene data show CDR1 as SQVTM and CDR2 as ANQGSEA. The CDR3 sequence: CSVEDGYLSYEQYF. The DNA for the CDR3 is TGCAGCGTTGAAGATGGTTACCTTTCCTACGAGCAGTACTTC.

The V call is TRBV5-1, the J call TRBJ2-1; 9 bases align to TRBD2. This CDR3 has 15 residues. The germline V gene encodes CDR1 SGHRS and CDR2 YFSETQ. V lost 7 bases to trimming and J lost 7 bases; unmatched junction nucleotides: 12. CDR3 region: CASRRLAVGRNEQFF. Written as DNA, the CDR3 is TGCGCCAGCCGAAGACTAGCGGTCGGTCGGAATGAGCAGTTCTTC.

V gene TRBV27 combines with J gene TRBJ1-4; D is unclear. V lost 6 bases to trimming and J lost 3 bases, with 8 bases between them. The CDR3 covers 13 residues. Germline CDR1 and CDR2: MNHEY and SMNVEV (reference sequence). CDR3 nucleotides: TGTGCCAGCAGGTGGCGGGCTAATGAAAAACTGTTTTTT. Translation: CASRWRANEKLFF.

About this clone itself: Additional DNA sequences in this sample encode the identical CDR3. The CDR3 nucleotides read TGTGCCAGCAGCTTAGCGGGAACGTCCTACAATGAGCAGTTCTTC. Its translation: CASSLAGTSYNEQFF. The chain is built from TRBV5-4 and TRBJ2-1; 7 bases are shared with TRBD2. J was trimmed by 1 base and V by 2 bases; bases with no gene match: 3. Germline assignment: CDR1 SGHNT and CDR2 YYREEE (reference sequence). The CDR3 extends over 15 amino acids.

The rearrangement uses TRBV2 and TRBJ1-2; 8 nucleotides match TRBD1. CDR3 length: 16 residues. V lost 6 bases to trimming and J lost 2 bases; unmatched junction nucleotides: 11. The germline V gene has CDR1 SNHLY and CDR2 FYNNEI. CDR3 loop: CASRTGTGLGNYGYTF. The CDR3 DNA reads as TGTGCCAGCAGAACCGGGACAGGCCTCGGGAACTATGGCTACACCTTC.

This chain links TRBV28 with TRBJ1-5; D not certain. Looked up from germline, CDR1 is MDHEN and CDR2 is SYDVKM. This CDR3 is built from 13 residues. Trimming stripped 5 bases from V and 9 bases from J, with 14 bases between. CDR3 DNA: TGTGCCAGCAGTACCGGTGTAGAAGGGCCCCAGCATTTT. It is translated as CASSTGVEGPQHF.

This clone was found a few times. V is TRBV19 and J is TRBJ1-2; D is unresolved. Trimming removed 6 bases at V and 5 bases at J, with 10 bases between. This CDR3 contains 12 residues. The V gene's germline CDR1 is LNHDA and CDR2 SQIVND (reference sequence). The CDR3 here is CASRPRGYGYTF. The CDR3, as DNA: TGTGCCAGTAGACCACGGGGTTATGGCTACACCTTC.

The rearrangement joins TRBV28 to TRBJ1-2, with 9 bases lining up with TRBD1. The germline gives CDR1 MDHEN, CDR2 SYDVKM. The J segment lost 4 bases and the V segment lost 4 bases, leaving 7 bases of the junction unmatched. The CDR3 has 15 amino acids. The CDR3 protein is CASSSYRGLGYGYTF. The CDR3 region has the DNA TGTGCCAGCAGTTCCTACAGGGGGCTGGGCTATGGCTACACCTTC.

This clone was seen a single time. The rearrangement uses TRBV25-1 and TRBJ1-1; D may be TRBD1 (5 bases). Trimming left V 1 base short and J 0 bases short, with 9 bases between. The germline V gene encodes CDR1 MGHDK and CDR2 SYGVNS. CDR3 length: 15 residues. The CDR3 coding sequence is TGTGCCAGCAGTGAATTAGGGGCTATGAACACTGAAGCTTTCTTT. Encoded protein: CASSELGAMNTEAFF.

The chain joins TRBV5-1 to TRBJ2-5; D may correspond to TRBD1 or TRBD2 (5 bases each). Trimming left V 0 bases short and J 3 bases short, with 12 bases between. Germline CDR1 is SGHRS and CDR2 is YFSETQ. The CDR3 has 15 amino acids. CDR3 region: CASSLGGIREETQYF. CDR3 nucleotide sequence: TGCGCCAGCAGCTTGGGGGGGATTAGGGAAGAGACCCAGTACTTC.